Following are 8 T cell receptor beta chains from one sample sequenced in a study of blood T cell repertoires in COVID-19. The data were produced by immunoSEQ multiplex PCR, yet TCRdb's version contains in-frame clones alone and is incomplete. The table has fewer than 200,000 clones, 80% to 85% seen once; the top ten hold about 10%. The sequencing sample was made of peripheral blood. These receptors were taken from a woman older than 75 with active or convalescent COVID-19.

The chain links TRBV20-1 to TRBJ1-1, with D uncertain. CDR3 length: 11 amino acids. V lost 3 bases and J 6 bases, leaving 8 bases between the germline ends. Germline V gene lookup returns CDR1 DFQATT and CDR2 SNEGSKA (reference sequence). The CDR3 sequence is CSASPGAEAFF. DNA for the CDR3: TGCAGTGCTAGTCCCGGGGCTGAAGCTTTCTTT.

This chain links TRBV28 with TRBJ2-7; 12 bases agree with TRBD1. CDR1 is MDHEN, CDR2 SYDVKM, per germline. J gave up 4 bases and V 2 bases, and 6 bases lay outside the gene matches. This CDR3 has 16 residues. The CDR3 reads CASSLVGQGAGYEQYF. CDR3 in DNA: TGTGCCAGCAGTTTAGTGGGACAGGGGGCTGGGTACGAGCAGTACTTC. The full variable domain, with the rest looked up from reference TRBV28 and TRBJ2-7, is DVKVTQSSRYLVKRTGEKVFLECVQDMDHENMFWYRQDPGLGLRLIYFSYDVKMKEKGDIPEGYSVSREKKERFSLILESASTNQTSMYLCASSLVGQGAGYEQYFGPGTRLTVT.

In this sample, this clone turned up once. The chain is built from TRBV2 and TRBJ1-4; 10 bases match TRBD1. Looked up from germline, CDR1 is SNHLY and CDR2 is FYNNEI. The CDR3 consists of 13 residues. Unmatched junction bases numbered 4, after V lost 7 bases and J lost 8 bases. The DNA for the CDR3 is TGTGCCAGCATCGGGACAGGGGACGAAAAACTGTTTTTT. It specifies CASIGTGDEKLFF. Full variable domain (rest looked up from reference TRBV2 and TRBJ1-4): EPEVTQTPSHQVTQMGQEVILRCVPISNHLYFYWYRQILGQKVEFLVSFYNNEISEKSEIFDDQFSVERPDGSNFTLKIRSTKLEDSAMYFCASIGTGDEKLFFGSGTQLSVL.

V and J are TRBV20-1 and TRBJ1-1, with a possible D match to TRBD1 (6 bases). Germline lookup yields CDR1 DFQATT and CDR2 SNEGSKA (reference sequence). V was clipped by 3 bases and J by 4 bases, with 18 bases between them. The CDR3 consists of 15 residues. The CDR3 DNA is TGCAGTGCTAGTAGGGCCTCCAGGGGACCCACTGAAGCTTTCTTT. Its translation: CSASRASRGPTEAFF.

CDR3 in DNA: TGTGCCAGCAGCTTAGGGGCACAGGGGAATGAGCAGTTCTTC. It translates to CASSLGAQGNEQFF. The chain uses TRBV7-2 and TRBJ2-1, with TRBD1 matching over 7 bases. The CDR3 contains 14 residues. Germline assignment: CDR1 SGHTA and CDR2 FQGNSA. V dropped 1 base and J dropped 7; count of bases not matched to a gene: 4. Full variable domain (remainder filled in from reference TRBV7-2 and TRBJ2-1): GAGVSQSPSNKVTEKGKDVELRCDPISGHTALYWYRQSLGQGLEFLIYFQGNSAPDKSGLPSDRFSAERTGGSVSTLTIQRTQQEDSAVYLCASSLGAQGNEQFFGPGTRLTVL.

This chain joins TRBV5-1 and TRBJ2-1; D may be TRBD2 (5 bases). The CDR3 loop spans 16 amino acids. From germline, CDR1 is SGHRS and CDR2 YFSETQ. The V and J ends lost 3 bases and 7 bases respectively, with 20 bases between them. The CDR3 reads CASSSSLGPRGNEQFF. CDR3 nucleotide sequence: TGCGCCAGCAGCTCGTCTTTAGGCCCCCGCGGGAATGAGCAGTTCTTC.

This sequence joins TRBV15 and TRBJ1-1, with D maybe TRBD1 (5 bases). V was trimmed by 0 bases and J by 7 bases, leaving 15 bases between them. Germline CDR1 is LNHNV and CDR2 is YYDKDF (reference sequence). The CDR3 has 15 amino acids. The CDR3 DNA follows: TGTGCCACCAGCAGAGATCAGTTAGGGGATGGTGAAGCTTTCTTT. Translated, it gives CATSRDQLGDGEAFF.

This clone appeared a few times. CDR3 loop: CASSNGQGRNYGYTF. In DNA form, the CDR3 reads TGTGCCAGCAGTAACGGACAGGGGAGAAACTATGGCTACACCTTC. The chain combines TRBV6-4 with TRBJ1-2, with TRBD1 identical over 9 bases. The CDR3 sequence is 15 residues long. Per germline, CDR1 MRHNA and CDR2 SNTAGT. J was trimmed by 2 bases and V by 5 bases; bases with no gene match: 6.